This T cell receptor (beta chain) was observed in a study of blood T cell repertoires in COVID-19. Per the germline V gene, CDR1 is SGHAT and CDR2 is FQNNGV. This CDR3 is 15 amino acids long. Trimming removed 0 bases at V and 2 bases at J, with 9 bases between. In the source study's methods: Reference gene primer amplification yielded estimated nucleated cell counts. Produced via immunoSEQ multiplex PCR; TCRdb's table is partial and in-frame only. V and J calls and clone size are as listed in that table; D and trimming were resolved from the DNA. The sample carries hundreds of thousands of clones, roughly 76% recorded once.

The TCR originated in a woman older than 75 with COVID-19, enrolled during active disease. V usage is TRBV11-2 and J usage is TRBJ2-3; a possible D gene is TRBD2 (6 bases). Sequencing was done on a sample of peripheral blood. CDR3 residues: CASSLDGTPTDTQYF. The CDR3 DNA reads TGTGCCAGCAGCTTAGATGGGACTCCCACAGATACGCAGTATTTT.